There are many counts of the clone carrying this T cell receptor (beta chain). Its antigen is as yet unknown. The data were obtained in a study of T-cell reconstitution after alpha-beta-depleted transplantation in children. Study conclusions and caveats: T-cell numbers and diversity one year post-transplant derived largely from freshly generated T cells. As was reported, about two months after transplant, alpha-beta T cells came from several hundred expanded graft clones.

Germline CDR1 SGHTA, CDR2 FQGNSA. This CDR3 spans 15 amino acids. V was pared by 1 base and J by 2 bases, with 12 bases between. The TCRbeta library was prepared with unique molecular identifiers. One entry per CDR3 protein results from TCRdb running MiXCR on the PCR reads. The table records over 120,000 distinct CDR3 sequences, around 8.8% of them present only once. The material was PBMCs, mostly from graft donor cells, obtained 180 days after TCRalphabeta/CD19-depleted stem cell transplant. The source is a female patient aged 2-10 years who had a stem cell transplant for congenital amegakaryocytic thrombocytopenia, so the T cells may come from the graft donor. V usage is TRBV7-2 and J usage is TRBJ2-7; possible D gene TRBD1, 6 bases. The CDR3 DNA sequence: TGTGCCAGCAGCTTAGAAAGTGGGGGCCCCTACGAGCAGTACTTC. Translation: CASSLESGGPYEQYF.